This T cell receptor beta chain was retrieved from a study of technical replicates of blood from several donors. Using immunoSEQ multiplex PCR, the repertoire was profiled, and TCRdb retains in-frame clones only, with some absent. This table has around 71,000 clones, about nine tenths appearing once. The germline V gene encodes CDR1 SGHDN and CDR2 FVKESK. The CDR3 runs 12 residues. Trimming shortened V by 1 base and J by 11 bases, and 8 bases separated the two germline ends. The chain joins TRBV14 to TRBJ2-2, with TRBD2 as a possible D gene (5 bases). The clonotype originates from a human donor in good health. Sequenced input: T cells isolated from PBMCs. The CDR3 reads CASSQGGPELFF. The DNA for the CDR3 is TGTGCCAGCAGCCAAGGAGGGCCTGAGCTGTTTTTT.